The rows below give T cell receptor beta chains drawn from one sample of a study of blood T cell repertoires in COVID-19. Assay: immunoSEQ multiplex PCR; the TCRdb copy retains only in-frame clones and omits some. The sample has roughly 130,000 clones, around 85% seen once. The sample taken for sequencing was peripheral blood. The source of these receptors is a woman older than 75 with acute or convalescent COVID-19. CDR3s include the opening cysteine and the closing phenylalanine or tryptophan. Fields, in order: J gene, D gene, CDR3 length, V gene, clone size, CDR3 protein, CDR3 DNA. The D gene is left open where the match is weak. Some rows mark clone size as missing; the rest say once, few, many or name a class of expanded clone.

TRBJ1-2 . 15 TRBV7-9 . CASIEHRDINYGYTF TGTGCCAGCATCGAACACCGGGACATTAACTATGGCTACACCTTC
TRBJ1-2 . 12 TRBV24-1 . CATSAGNYGYTF TGTGCCACCAGTGCAGGGAACTATGGCTACACCTTC
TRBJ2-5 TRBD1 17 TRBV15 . CATSRGTGWNNQETQYF TGTGCCACCAGCAGAGGGACAGGGTGGAATAACCAAGAGACCCAGTACTTC
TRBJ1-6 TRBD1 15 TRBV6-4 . CASSIPGQGSSPLHF TGTGCCAGCAGTATCCCGGGACAGGGTAGTTCACCCCTCCACTTT
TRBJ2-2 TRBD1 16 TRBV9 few CASSPLGTGNTGELFF TGTGCCAGCAGCCCACTAGGGACAGGAAACACCGGGGAGCTGTTTTTT
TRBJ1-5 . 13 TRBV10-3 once CAIKENSNQPQHF TGTGCCATCAAAGAGAATAGCAATCAGCCCCAGCATTTT
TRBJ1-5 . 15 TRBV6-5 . CASSRQFLSNQPQHF TGTGCCAGCAGCAGACAGTTTCTTAGCAATCAGCCCCAGCATTTT
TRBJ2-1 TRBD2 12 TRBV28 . CASTDAGVEQFF TGTGCCAGCACCGACGCGGGGGTTGAGCAGTTCTTC
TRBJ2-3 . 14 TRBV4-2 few CASSQSTSTDTQYF TGTGCCAGCAGCCAGAGTACCAGCACAGATACGCAGTATTTT
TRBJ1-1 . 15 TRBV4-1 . CASSQARGAKTEAFF TGCGCCAGCAGCCAAGCGCGGGGGGCGAAGACTGAAGCTTTCTTT
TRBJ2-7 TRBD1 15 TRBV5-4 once CASSLASGGSYEQYF TGTGCCAGCAGCTTGGCGTCAGGGGGTTCCTACGAGCAGTACTTC
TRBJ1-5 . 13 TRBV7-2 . CASSPGVGQPQHF TGTGCCAGCAGTCCAGGGGTAGGTCAGCCCCAGCATTTT
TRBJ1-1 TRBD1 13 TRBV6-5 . CASSLGQSTEAFF TGTGCCAGCAGTTTGGGACAGAGTACTGAAGCTTTCTTT
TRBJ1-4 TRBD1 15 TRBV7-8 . CASSFLTGINEKLFF TGTGCCAGCAGCTTCCTGACAGGGATAAATGAAAAACTGTTTTTT
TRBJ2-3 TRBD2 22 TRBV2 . CASSEAPPGLAGPSARADTQYF TGTGCCAGCAGTGAAGCGCCTCCGGGACTAGCGGGGCCTAGCGCTAGGGCAGATACGCAGTATTTT
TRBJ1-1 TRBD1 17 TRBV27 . CASSLGGQGRGGTEAFF TGTGCCAGCAGTTTAGGTGGACAGGGGCGGGGTGGGACTGAAGCTTTCTTT
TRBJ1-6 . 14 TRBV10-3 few CAIRAGTENSPLHF TGTGCCATCAGAGCCGGGACTGAAAATTCACCCCTCCACTTT
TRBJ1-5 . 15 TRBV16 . CASSQLRQAYQPQHF TGTGCCAGCAGCCAATTACGACAGGCGTACCAGCCCCAGCATTTT
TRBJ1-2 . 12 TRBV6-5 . CASSTGSAGYTF TGTGCCAGCAGTACAGGGAGTGCTGGCTACACCTTC
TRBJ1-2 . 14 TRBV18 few CASSPDVYRGGYTF TGTGCCAGCTCACCAGACGTATATAGGGGTGGCTACACCTTC
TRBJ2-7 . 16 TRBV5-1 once CASTPGGTGSSYEQYF TGCGCCAGCACCCCCGGCGGCACAGGGAGCTCCTACGAGCAGTACTTC
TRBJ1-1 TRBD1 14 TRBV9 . CASSARQGGTEAFF TGTGCCAGCAGCGCCAGACAGGGTGGCACTGAAGCTTTCTTT
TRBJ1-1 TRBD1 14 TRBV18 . CASSDRGLNTEAFF TGTGCCAGCTCAGACAGGGGGCTGAACACTGAAGCTTTCTTT
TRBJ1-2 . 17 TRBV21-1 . CASSFRDSPWGIHGYTF TGTGCCAGCAGCTTCCGGGACAGTCCATGGGGTATTCATGGCTACACCTTC
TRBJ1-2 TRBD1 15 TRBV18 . CASSPETGPLYGYTF TGTGCCAGCTCACCAGAGACAGGGCCACTCTATGGCTACACCTTC
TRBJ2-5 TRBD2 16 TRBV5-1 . CASRRLAGANQETQYF TGCGCCAGCAGGAGGCTAGCGGGGGCCAACCAAGAGACCCAGTACTTC
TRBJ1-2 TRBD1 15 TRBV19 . CASSRTGPSLRGYTF TGTGCCAGTAGTAGGACAGGGCCCTCTCTTAGAGGCTACACCTTC
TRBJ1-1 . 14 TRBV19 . CASSIQAMNTEAFF TGTGCCAGTAGTATTCAGGCAATGAACACTGAAGCTTTCTTT
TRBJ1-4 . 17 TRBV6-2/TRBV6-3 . CASSYGAGTVTNEKLFF TGTGCCAGCAGTTACGGCGCGGGGACGGTAACTAATGAAAAACTGTTTTTT
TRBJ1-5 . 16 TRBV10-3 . CAISESTGRGNQPQHF TGTGCCATCAGTGAGTCCACAGGGAGAGGCAATCAGCCCCAGCATTTT
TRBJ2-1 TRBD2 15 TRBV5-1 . CASSLEAGGRNEQFF TGCGCCAGCAGCTTGGAAGCGGGGGGGCGCAATGAGCAGTTCTTC
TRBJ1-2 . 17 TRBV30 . CAWSVLKRGSANYGYTF TGTGCCTGGAGTGTACTCAAACGCGGTTCGGCGAACTATGGCTACACCTTC
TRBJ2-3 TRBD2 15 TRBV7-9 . CASSPTSGATDTQYF TGTGCCAGCAGCCCGACTAGCGGGGCCACAGATACGCAGTATTTT
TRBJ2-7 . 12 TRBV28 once CASSLWSGEQYF TGTGCCAGCAGTTTATGGTCAGGGGAGCAGTACTTC
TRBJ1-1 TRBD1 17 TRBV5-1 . CASSLVGDRVMNTEAFF TGCGCCAGCAGCTTGGTGGGGGACAGGGTCATGAACACTGAAGCTTTCTTT
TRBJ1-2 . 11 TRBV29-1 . CSVAGSEGYTF TGCAGCGTTGCAGGGTCGGAGGGCTACACCTTC
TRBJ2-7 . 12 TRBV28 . CASSLLGDEQYF TGTGCCAGCAGTCTGTTAGGGGACGAGCAGTACTTC
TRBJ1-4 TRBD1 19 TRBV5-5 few CASSLYATGGLATNEKLFF TGTGCCAGCAGCTTGTATGCGACAGGGGGGCTCGCAACTAATGAAAAACTGTTTTTT
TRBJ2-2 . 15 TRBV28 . CASSFWPRGTGELFF TGTGCCAGCAGTTTCTGGCCCCGTGGCACCGGGGAGCTGTTTTTT
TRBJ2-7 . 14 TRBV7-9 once CASSADRKAYEQYF TGTGCCAGCAGCGCCGACAGGAAAGCCTACGAGCAGTACTTC
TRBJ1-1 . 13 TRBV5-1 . CASSFDFSSEAFF TGCGCCAGCAGCTTTGATTTCTCGAGCGAAGCTTTCTTT
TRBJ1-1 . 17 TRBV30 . CAWSVAVRRQVDTEAFF TGTGCCTGGAGTGTAGCAGTACGGCGACAGGTGGACACTGAAGCTTTCTTT
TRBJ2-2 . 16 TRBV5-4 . CASSRTLQQTTGELFF TGTGCCAGCAGTCGAACCTTGCAACAGACCACCGGGGAGCTGTTTTTT
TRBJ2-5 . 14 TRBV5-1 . CASSLVGRGATQYF TGCGCCAGCAGCTTGGTAGGTCGGGGAGCGACCCAGTACTTC
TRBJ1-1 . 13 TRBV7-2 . CASSLGQNTEAFF TGTGCCAGCAGCTTAGGACAGAACACTGAAGCTTTCTTT
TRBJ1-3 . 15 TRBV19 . CASSDRVDSGNTIYF TGTGCCAGTAGCGACCGGGTGGACTCTGGAAACACCATATATTTT
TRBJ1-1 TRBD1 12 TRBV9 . CASSARQGLAFF TGTGCCAGCAGCGCCAGACAGGGCTTGGCTTTCTTT